The clone carrying this T cell receptor beta chain came up a few times. The entry originates in a study of CD8+CD57+ T cells in acquired aplastic anemia. Study details: CD4+ reads averaged around 9.9 million in healthy donors.

V was clipped by 5 bases and J by 14 bases, with 7 bases between them. The germline V gene encodes CDR1 MNHNS and CDR2 SASEGT. The CDR3 has 10 residues. The study profiled TCR beta VDJ and CDR3 using genomic DNA as template. TCRdb itself ran the reads through MiXCR, one entry per CDR3 protein. Of fewer than 200,000 distinct CDR3 sequences in the sample, 55% to 75% were seen once. The V call is TRBV6-1, the J call TRBJ1-6, with unresolved D. Sequenced material: sorted CD4+, CD8+, or CD8+CD57+ T cells (not recorded which) from PBMCs. This sequence originates from a human donor in good health. The CDR3 reads CASSFTTLHF. In nucleotides, the CDR3 is TGTGCCAGCAGTTTCACTACCCTCCACTTT.